A single sample gave rise to the 22 T cell receptor beta chains below, sequenced in a study of shared clonotypes between healthy human individuals. The repertoire was sequenced with immunoSEQ multiplex PCR; TCRdb's copy has only in-frame clones and lacks some. The table lists about 360,000 clones, 73% of them singletons, with about 10% in the top ten. Sequencing was performed on memory CD4+ T cells sorted from blood. The sample's subset: CD45RA-negative fraction. These receptor sequences come from a man under 40 in good health.

This chain connects TRBV19 to TRBJ1-5; D perhaps matches TRBD1 (5 bases). Germline CDR1 LNHDA, CDR2 SQIVND (reference sequence). The CDR3 contains 15 residues. The V gene lost 4 bases and the J gene lost 0 bases, with 10 bases spanning the gap. Written as DNA, the CDR3 is TGTGCCAGTAGTAGGGGACGGTCTAGCAATCAGCCCCAGCATTTT. Its protein product is CASSRGRSSNQPQHF.

The J gene is TRBJ2-7, the V gene TRBV7-2; TRBD1 might be the D (6 bases). V was shortened by 10 bases and J by 1 base, with 17 bases between the two germline ends. In germline, CDR1 is SGHTA, CDR2 FQGNSA. This CDR3 is built from 14 residues. CDR3 nucleotide sequence: TGTGCCACCGCATCACAGGGTGGATCCTACGAGCAGTACTTC. This encodes CATASQGGSYEQYF.

The rearrangement links TRBV30 to TRBJ2-6; D unresolved. V shed 2 bases and J shed 0 bases, with 5 bases lying between them. Germline-derived CDR1 and CDR2 are GTSNPN and SVGIG (reference sequence). The CDR3 sequence is 14 residues long. CDR3 region: CAWSISSGANVLTF. CDR3 nucleotide sequence: TGTGCCTGGAGTATTAGCTCTGGGGCCAACGTCCTGACTTTC.

The genes are TRBV5-1 and TRBJ1-1, with a tentative D call TRBD1 (6 bases). Germline V gives CDR1 SGHRS, CDR2 YFSETQ. The CDR3 contains 17 residues. V lost 4 bases, J lost 0 bases, and 19 bases lay in between. Here the CDR3 DNA reads TGCGCCAGCAGCCCGGGGGGACACCGAGAGATGAACACTGAAGCTTTCTTT. It is translated as CASSPGGHREMNTEAFF. The entire variable domain, with the rest obtained from reference TRBV5-1 and TRBJ1-1, is as follows: KAGVTQTPRYLIKTRGQQVTLSCSPISGHRSVSWYQQTPGQGLQFLFEYFSETQRNKGNFPGRFSGRQFSNSRSEMNVSTLELGDSALYLCASSPGGHREMNTEAFFGQGTRLTVV.

The chain links TRBV19 to TRBJ1-3, with 10 bases aligning to TRBD1. With 8 bases clipped from V and 2 bases from J, the junction kept 3 bases outside the gene matches. CDR1 and CDR2 (germline): LNHDA, SQIVND (reference sequence). This CDR3 has 14 amino acids. CDR3 residues: CASETGGTGNTIYF. CDR3 DNA sequence: TGTGCCAGTGAGACAGGGGGCACTGGAAACACCATATATTTT. Drawing the rest from reference TRBV19 and TRBJ1-3, the complete variable domain is DGGITQSPKYLFRKEGQNVTLSCEQNLNHDAMYWYRQDPGQGLRLIYYSQIVNDFQKGDIAEGYSVSREKKESFPLTVTSAQKNPTAFYLCASETGGTGNTIYFGEGSWLTVV.

The rearrangement links TRBV7-2 to TRBJ2-7, with D uncertain. Trimming removed 0 bases at V and 2 bases at J, with 11 bases between. The CDR3 sequence is 15 residues long. Germline V gives CDR1 SGHTA, CDR2 FQGNSA. The CDR3 protein is CASSLARFGPYEQYF. The CDR3 nucleotides read TGTGCCAGCAGCTTAGCGCGGTTTGGTCCCTACGAGCAGTACTTC.

The chain links TRBV28 to TRBJ2-3; TRBD2 matches 11 bases. Losses at the gene ends were 3 bases for V and 4 bases for J; bases not matched to a gene: 3. The germline CDR1 and CDR2 sequences are MDHEN and SYDVKM. This CDR3 region has 15 residues. The CDR3 here is CASSLGTSGSDTQYF. The CDR3 region has the DNA TGTGCCAGCAGTTTGGGGACTAGCGGATCAGATACGCAGTATTTT.

The chain recombines TRBV11-2 with TRBJ2-3; maybe TRBD1 (6 bases). The length of the CDR3 is 16 residues. Germline CDR1 reads SGHAT; CDR2 reads FQNNGV. V was pared by 1 base and J by 5 bases, with 16 bases between. The CDR3 nucleotides read TGTGCCAGCAGCTTAGGGGGCAGGGGAATAGGAGATACGCAGTATTTT. Translation gives CASSLGGRGIGDTQYF.

In this sample, this clone turned up a few times. The rearrangement uses TRBV7-6 and TRBJ2-1; TRBD2 agrees at 12 bases. Trimming cost V 5 bases and J 7 bases; bases outside gene matches: 12. The CDR3 contains 17 residues. Germline V gene lookup returns CDR1 SGHVS and CDR2 FNYEAQ. In DNA form, the CDR3 reads TGTGCCAGCAGCCCCGGCATACTAGCGGGAGGTGTAAATGAGCAGTTCTTC. Its translation is CASSPGILAGGVNEQFF.

The chain joins TRBV4-1 to TRBJ2-7; TRBD1 matches 8 bases. The CDR3 consists of 15 residues. Germline CDR1 MGHRA, CDR2 YSYEKL. The V segment lost 0 bases and the J segment 6 bases; nucleotides outside the gene matches: 7. As DNA, the CDR3 is TGCGCCAGCAGCCAAGATCTGGCAGGGGGCCGCGAGCAGTACTTC. As protein: CASSQDLAGGREQYF.

The chain recombines TRBV7-3 with TRBJ2-3; no reliable D call. V lost 1 base and J 5 bases, leaving 13 bases between the germline ends. The germline CDR1 and CDR2 sequences are SGHTA and FQGTGA. The CDR3 covers 15 residues. This CDR3 reads CASSLSGAWRDTQYF. CDR3 in DNA: TGTGCCAGCAGCTTAAGTGGAGCTTGGAGAGATACGCAGTATTTT.

This CDR3 is CASSSLNEQFF. In nucleotides, the CDR3 is TGTGCCAGCAGCTCTTTGAATGAGCAGTTCTTC. The V call is TRBV7-9, the J call TRBJ2-1; D is uncertain. Germline V gene data show CDR1 as SEHNR and CDR2 as FQNEAQ (reference sequence). This CDR3 region has 11 residues. With 4 bases removed from V and 7 bases from J, the gap between germline ends came to 5 bases.

V and J are TRBV7-6 and TRBJ2-5, with D perhaps TRBD1 or TRBD2 (5 bases each). The CDR3 sequence is 14 residues long. V was trimmed by 1 base and J by 3 bases, leaving 9 bases between them. Germline V gene data show CDR1 as SGHVS and CDR2 as FNYEAQ. This chain's CDR3 is CASSLGWGKETQYF. For the CDR3, the DNA is TGTGCCAGCAGCTTAGGTTGGGGGAAAGAGACCCAGTACTTC.

This clone was detected only once. The V and J genes are TRBV28 and TRBJ2-3, with 8 bases fitting TRBD2. V lost 3 bases and J lost 2; bases outside the gene matches: 22. Looked up from germline, CDR1 is MDHEN and CDR2 is SYDVKM. The CDR3 extends over 21 amino acids. The CDR3 DNA sequence: TGTGCCAGCAGTTTCTTGGAGACCATCGCGGGAGGAAGGAGGGACACAGATACGCAGTATTTT. Its protein is CASSFLETIAGGRRDTDTQYF.

This sequence joins TRBV19 and TRBJ1-1, with D tentatively TRBD1 (6 bases). There are 15 residues in the CDR3. Deletions cut 5 bases from V and 0 bases from J, with 13 bases between. Germline values: CDR1 LNHDA, CDR2 SQIVND (reference sequence). CDR3 sequence: CASSGGGSMNTEAFF. CDR3 DNA sequence: TGTGCCAGTAGTGGGGGCGGATCCATGAACACTGAAGCTTTCTTT.

The V and J genes are TRBV28 and TRBJ2-5; 9 nucleotides match TRBD2. Germline assignment: CDR1 MDHEN and CDR2 SYDVKM. The CDR3 sequence is 15 residues long. The J segment lost 2 bases and the V segment lost 7 bases, leaving 8 bases of the junction unmatched. DNA for the CDR3: TGTGCCAGCAACCTAGCGGGACCAGCTCAAGAGACCCAGTACTTC. The encoded protein is CASNLAGPAQETQYF.

CDR3 nucleotides: TGTGCCAGCAATCGGGGGGGCTCCTACAATGAGCAGTTCTTC. It encodes CASNRGGSYNEQFF. The chain uses TRBV2 and TRBJ2-1, with 8 nucleotides matching TRBD2. This CDR3 spans 14 amino acids. Germline trimming cut 7 bases from V and 0 bases from J; bases unmatched to any gene: 2. Germline values: CDR1 SNHLY, CDR2 FYNNEI. The entire variable domain, with the rest obtained from reference TRBV2 and TRBJ2-1, is as follows: EPEVTQTPSHQVTQMGQEVILRCVPISNHLYFYWYRQILGQKVEFLVSFYNNEISEKSEIFDDQFSVERPDGSNFTLKIRSTKLEDSAMYFCASNRGGSYNEQFFGPGTRLTVL.

The count of this clone is one. The chain carries TRBV5-4 and TRBJ2-2; 9 bases match TRBD1. V shed 4 bases and J 5 bases; nucleotides not matched to a gene: 9. The germline V gene encodes CDR1 SGHNT and CDR2 YYREEE (reference sequence). The CDR3 runs 16 residues. The CDR3 nucleotides are TGTGCCAGCAGCCATCCGGGACAGGGTCAAACCGGGGAGCTGTTTTTT. It encodes CASSHPGQGQTGELFF.

There are a few counts of this clone. The chain links TRBV5-4 to TRBJ2-3; 7 bases align to TRBD2. CDR3 size: 16 residues. Germline V gene lookup returns CDR1 SGHNT and CDR2 YYREEE (reference sequence). V trimming: 4 bases; J trimming: 0 bases; junction bases outside the gene matches: 8. The CDR3 reads CASSPTGTTSTDTQYF. As DNA, the CDR3 is TGTGCCAGCAGCCCTACCGGGACTACTAGCACAGATACGCAGTATTTT.

This chain uses TRBV18 with TRBJ1-5; 9 nucleotides line up with TRBD1. This CDR3 spans 15 amino acids. The junction had 10 bases not matched to a gene; V was cut back by 6 bases and J by 7 bases. The V gene's germline CDR1 is KGHSH and CDR2 LQKENI. CDR3 bases: TGTGCCAGCTCCGTTCAGGGGACAGGGATGCAGCCCCAGCATTTT. Its translation is CASSVQGTGMQPQHF.

The V call is TRBV7-6, the J call TRBJ1-1, with TRBD1 identical over 7 bases. This CDR3 contains 15 residues. CDR1 SGHVS and CDR2 FNYEAQ come from the germline V gene. Losses at the gene ends were 5 bases for V and 1 base for J; bases not matched to a gene: 7. DNA of the CDR3: TGTGCCAGCAGCGCACCAACAGGGGAGAACACTGAAGCTTTCTTT. Encoded protein: CASSAPTGENTEAFF.

The rearrangement links TRBV7-9 to TRBJ2-5; D not certain. Germline assignment: CDR1 SEHNR and CDR2 FQNEAQ (reference sequence). This CDR3 has 10 residues. Trimming took off 6 bases at V and 2 bases at J, with 1 base between the two ends. The CDR3: CASSQETQYF. For the CDR3, the DNA is TGTGCCAGCAGTCAAGAGACCCAGTACTTC.